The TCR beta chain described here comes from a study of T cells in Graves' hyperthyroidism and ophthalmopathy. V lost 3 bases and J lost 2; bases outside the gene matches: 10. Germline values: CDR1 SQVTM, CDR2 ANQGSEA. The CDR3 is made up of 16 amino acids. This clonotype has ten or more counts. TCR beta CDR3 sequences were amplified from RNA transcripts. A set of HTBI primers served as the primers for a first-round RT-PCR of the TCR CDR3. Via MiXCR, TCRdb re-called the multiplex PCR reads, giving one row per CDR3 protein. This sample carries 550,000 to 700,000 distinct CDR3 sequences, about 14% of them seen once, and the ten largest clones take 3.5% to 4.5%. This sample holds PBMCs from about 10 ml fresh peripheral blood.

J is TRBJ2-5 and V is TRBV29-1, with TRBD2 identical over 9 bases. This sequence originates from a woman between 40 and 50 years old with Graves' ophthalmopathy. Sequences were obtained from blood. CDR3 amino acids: CSVDGQAGGPQETQYF. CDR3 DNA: TGCAGCGTTGATGGGCAAGCGGGAGGACCACAAGAGACCCAGTACTTC.